These 20 T cell receptor beta chains were all obtained from the same sample, sequenced in a study of blood T cells in healthy people across ages. PCR was performed a second time for roughly 7 to 11 cycles using a sample-barcoded 5' primer and a J-beta primer mix. TCRdb itself ran the 5' RACE reads through MiXCR, one entry per CDR3 protein. This table has about a million distinct CDR3 sequences, roughly half appearing once. The sample was blood. These receptors originate from a woman aged 60-75 years in good health.

The chain recombines TRBV6-4 with TRBJ2-1, with TRBD1 matching over 8 bases. CDR3 length: 15 amino acids. Unmatched junction bases numbered 6, after V lost 5 bases and J lost 3 bases. The germline gives CDR1 MRHNA, CDR2 SNTAGT. CDR3 loop: CASSPGQVNYNEQFF. Here the CDR3 DNA reads TGTGCCAGCAGTCCGGGACAGGTTAACTACAATGAGCAGTTCTTC.

This clonotype was detected a few times. The gene calls are TRBV29-1 and TRBJ2-1, with 14 nucleotides matching TRBD2. V lost 5 bases, J lost 5 bases, and 8 bases stayed unmatched. Germline CDR1 SQVTM, CDR2 ANQGSEA. The CDR3 has 16 amino acids. CDR3 region: CSVLGLAGGTNNEQFF. Written as DNA, the CDR3 is TGCAGCGTTTTAGGACTAGCGGGAGGAACCAACAATGAGCAGTTCTTC.

There are many counts of this clonotype. The CDR3 sequence is CSASSLRESQETQYF. The CDR3 coding sequence is TGCAGTGCTAGTTCGTTGCGGGAATCGCAAGAGACCCAGTACTTC. This chain links TRBV20-1 with TRBJ2-5, with D possibly matching TRBD2 (6 bases). Between the trimmed V and J ends, which lost 3 bases and 2 bases, there was a span of 16 bases. This CDR3 is 15 amino acids long. CDR1 DFQATT and CDR2 SNEGSKA come from the germline V gene (reference sequence).

The chain uses TRBV27 and TRBJ1-1; a weak D match, TRBD1 (5 bases). CDR1 is MNHEY, CDR2 SMNVEV, per germline (reference sequence). The CDR3 consists of 15 residues. V lost 5 bases, J lost 2 bases, and 15 bases lay in between. CDR3 bases: TGTGCCAGCAGTCACCAGGCAGGGTACAACACTGAAGCTTTCTTT. It codes for CASSHQAGYNTEAFF.

The rearrangement uses TRBV3-1 and TRBJ2-2; 9 bases line up with TRBD1. CDR3 length equals 20 residues. V lost 1 base, J lost 0 bases, and 12 bases stayed unmatched. The germline CDR1 and CDR2 sequences are LGHDT and YNNKEL (reference sequence). The CDR3 reads CASSQVAKGQGSSNTGELFF. CDR3 nucleotides: TGTGCCAGCAGCCAAGTCGCCAAGGGACAGGGTTCCTCGAACACCGGGGAGCTGTTTTTT. The full variable domain, completed using reference TRBV3-1 and TRBJ2-2, is DTAVSQTPKYLVTQMGNDKSIKCEQNLGHDTMYWYKQDSKKFLKIMFSYNNKELIINETVPNRFSPKSPDKAHLNLHINSLELGDSAVYFCASSQVAKGQGSSNTGELFFGEGSRLTVL.

This sequence joins TRBV27 and TRBJ2-5; 8 bases line up with TRBD2. Germline V CDR1 and CDR2: MNHEY, SMNVEV (reference sequence). The length of the CDR3 is 14 residues. V lost 6 bases to trimming and J lost 11 bases; unmatched junction nucleotides: 14. CDR3 residues: CASSVLSGNNEQYF. The DNA for the CDR3 is TGTGCCAGCAGCGTCCTTAGCGGGAACAATGAGCAGTACTTC.

This clonotype was detected only a few times. V gene TRBV20-1 combines with J gene TRBJ1-5, with 7 bases matching TRBD1. Trimming at V came to 6 bases and at J to 7 bases, leaving 9 bases not matched to a gene. This CDR3 region has 13 residues. Germline CDR1 is DFQATT and CDR2 is SNEGSKA (reference sequence). CDR3 DNA sequence: TGCAGTGCCAAACAGGGGCACGGCCAGCCCCAGCATTTT. This codes for CSAKQGHGQPQHF.

This rearrangement joins TRBV12-3 or TRBV12-4 to TRBJ2-1; tentatively, D is TRBD2 (6 bases). The CDR3 loop spans 15 amino acids. The germline V and J ends were trimmed by 6 bases and 6 bases, with 18 bases remaining between them. CDR3: CASSRDSPRINEQFF. The CDR3 bases are TGTGCCAGCAGCAGGGACTCCCCGAGGATCAATGAGCAGTTCTTC.

The chain combines TRBV5-6 with TRBJ1-2; no reliable D call. Germline CDR1 and CDR2: SGHDT and YYEEEE. The CDR3 covers 14 residues. V was shortened by 0 bases and J by 0 bases, with 6 bases between the two germline ends. CDR3 bases: TGTGCCAGCAGCTTGGTGATCGCTAACTATGGCTACACCTTC. Encoded protein: CASSLVIANYGYTF.

As to this clonotype: A much larger clone sits a single nucleotide away, making a read error possible. The genes are TRBV27 and TRBJ2-7; D call uncertain. CDR1 and CDR2 from the germline V gene are MNHEY and SMNVEV (reference sequence). The CDR3 has 13 amino acids. DNA for the CDR3: TGTACCAGCAGTGGGCAGACCTCCGCCGAGCAGTACTTC. It encodes CTSSGQTSAEQYF.

This sequence joins TRBV20-1 and TRBJ2-4; TRBD2 matches 14 bases. The CDR3 is 16 residues long. Germline CDR1 DFQATT, CDR2 SNEGSKA (reference sequence). CDR3 sequence (DNA): TGCAGCGTGAAATTGAGACTAGCGGGAGGGCCGGGGGAGCAGTACTTC. Translating gives CSVKLRLAGGPGEQYF.

Concerning this clonotype: This may arise from a read error, as a much more abundant clone is one base away. This rearrangement joins TRBV28 to TRBJ2-5; 7 nucleotides align to TRBD2. This CDR3 is built from 16 residues. Germline CDR1 and CDR2: MDHEN and SYDVKM. The V segment lost 3 bases and the J segment 2 bases; nucleotides outside the gene matches: 9. CDR3 protein: CASSFEGRGIQETQYF. The CDR3 DNA reads as TGTGCCAGCAGTTTTGAGGGGAGGGGCATTCAAGAGACCCAGTACTTC.

Only a few counts were recorded for this clonotype. The CDR3 loop reads CSLRTSEETQYF. Here the CDR3 DNA reads TGCAGCCTACGGACAAGCGAAGAGACCCAGTACTTC. The chain is built from TRBV29-1 and TRBJ2-5; tentatively, D is TRBD1 (5 bases). Germline values: CDR1 SQVTM, CDR2 ANQGSEA. CDR3 length: 12 residues. Trimming took 8 bases from V and 3 from J, leaving 13 bases between them.

The chain employs TRBV2 and TRBJ1-2; D uncertain. The CDR3 is 14 residues long. Looked up from germline, CDR1 is SNHLY and CDR2 is FYNNEI. V lost 2 bases to trimming and J lost 7 bases, with 14 bases between them. This CDR3 reads CASSESPSTGGYTF. The DNA for the CDR3 is TGTGCCAGCAGTGAAAGTCCCTCGACGGGTGGCTACACCTTC.

The chain recombines TRBV18 with TRBJ1-1, with no clear D. Germline CDR1 reads KGHSH; CDR2 reads LQKENI. The length of the CDR3 is 14 residues. V dropped 6 bases and J dropped 0 bases, with 11 bases sitting between them. The CDR3 protein is CASSGQNMNTEAFF. CDR3 sequence (DNA): TGTGCCAGCTCCGGTCAGAACATGAACACTGAAGCTTTCTTT.

V and J are TRBV7-2 and TRBJ1-4; a weak D match, TRBD1 (5 bases). Trimming cost V 3 bases and J 7 bases, with 18 bases left between them. Germline CDR1 and CDR2: SGHTA and FQGNSA. The CDR3 has 16 residues. The CDR3 nucleotides are TGTGCCAGCAGCTTGCACCGGGGGGAGCGAGGTGAAAAACTGTTTTTT. Translated: CASSLHRGERGEKLFF.

The chain links TRBV5-1 to TRBJ2-1; D is uncertain. CDR1 and CDR2 from the germline V gene are SGHRS and YFSETQ. Trimming pared 0 bases from V and 4 bases from J, leaving 14 bases between. This CDR3 has 16 residues. The CDR3 region has the DNA TGCGCCAGCAGCTTGGGTTTGGCGATCGGATACAATGAGCAGTTCTTC. Amino acid sequence: CASSLGLAIGYNEQFF.

In this sample, this clonotype turned up a few times. The J gene is TRBJ2-7, the V gene TRBV28; 7 nucleotides align to TRBD1. After removal of 5 bases from V and 0 bases from J, the junction contained 10 bases not matched to a gene. This CDR3 is 16 amino acids long. Germline V gives CDR1 MDHEN, CDR2 SYDVKM. The chain's CDR3 is CASSGPRQGHSYEQYF. In nucleotides, the CDR3 is TGTGCCAGCAGTGGACCGCGACAGGGCCACTCCTACGAGCAGTACTTC.

A few counts support this clonotype. This chain uses TRBV27 with TRBJ2-7; 13 bases are shared with TRBD2. The germline gives CDR1 MNHEY, CDR2 SMNVEV (reference sequence). The V gene end was trimmed by 2 bases and the J gene end by 3 bases; junction bases not matched to a gene: 13. This CDR3 has 19 residues. Here the CDR3 reads CASSLEPPTSGRMVYEQYF. CDR3 DNA sequence: TGTGCCAGCAGTTTAGAGCCCCCGACTAGCGGGAGGATGGTCTACGAGCAGTACTTC.

This clonotype was recorded a few times. The CDR3 here is CASSFMGGQGFSYEQYF. The CDR3, as DNA: TGTGCCAGCAGTTTTATGGGGGGACAGGGATTCTCCTACGAGCAGTACTTC. The genes are TRBV12-3 or TRBV12-4 and TRBJ2-7; 9 positions agree with TRBD1. J lost 0 bases, V lost 3 bases, and 9 bases had no gene match. The CDR3 consists of 17 residues.